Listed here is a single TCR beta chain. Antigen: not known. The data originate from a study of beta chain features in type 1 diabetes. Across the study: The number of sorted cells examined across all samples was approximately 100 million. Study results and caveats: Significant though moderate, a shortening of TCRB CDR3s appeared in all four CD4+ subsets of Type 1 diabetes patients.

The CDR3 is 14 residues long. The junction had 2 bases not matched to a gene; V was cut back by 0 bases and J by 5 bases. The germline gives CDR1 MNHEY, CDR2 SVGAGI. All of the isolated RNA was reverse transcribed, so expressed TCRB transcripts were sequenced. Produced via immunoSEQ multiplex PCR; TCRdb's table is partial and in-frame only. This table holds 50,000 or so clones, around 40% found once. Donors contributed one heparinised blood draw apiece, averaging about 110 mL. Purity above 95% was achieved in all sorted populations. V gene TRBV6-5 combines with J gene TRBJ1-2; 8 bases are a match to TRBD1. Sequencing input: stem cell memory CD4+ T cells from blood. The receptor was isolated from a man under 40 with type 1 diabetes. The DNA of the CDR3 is TGTGCCAGCAGTTACTCAACAGGGGGATATGGCTACACCTTC. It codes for CASSYSTGGYGYTF.